The clone carrying this T cell receptor beta chain has just a few counts. Antigen unknown. The source of the sample is a study of identical twins. With template switching, a universal primer site was added, and the cDNA carried unique molecular identifiers. TCRdb passed the 5' RACE reads through MiXCR, listing each CDR3 protein once. The data contain roughly 470,000 distinct CDR3 sequences, 13% to 15% of them singletons. Germline assignment: CDR1 SGHTA and CDR2 FQGNSA. This CDR3 contains 16 residues. V lost 3 bases to trimming and J lost 8 bases; unmatched junction nucleotides: 12. Overall study findings and caveats: Sequences that were beta out-of-frame showed weaker excess twin sharing. Twin-shared out-of-frame alpha sequences showed excess low generation probability. For zero-insertion analyses, partial confounding could come from invariant MAIT and iNKT cells.

These data are also associated with another study on yellow fever vaccine responses in identical twins.

The sequenced sample consisted of CD4+ T cells sorted from blood. The chain joins TRBV7-2 to TRBJ2-1; 8 bases fit TRBD2. This clonotype was sampled from a woman aged 18-29 years in good health. CDR3 coding DNA: TGTGCCAGCAGCTTGGGGGTGGGACTAGGGGTAGATGAGCAGTTCTTC. Protein sequence: CASSLGVGLGVDEQFF.